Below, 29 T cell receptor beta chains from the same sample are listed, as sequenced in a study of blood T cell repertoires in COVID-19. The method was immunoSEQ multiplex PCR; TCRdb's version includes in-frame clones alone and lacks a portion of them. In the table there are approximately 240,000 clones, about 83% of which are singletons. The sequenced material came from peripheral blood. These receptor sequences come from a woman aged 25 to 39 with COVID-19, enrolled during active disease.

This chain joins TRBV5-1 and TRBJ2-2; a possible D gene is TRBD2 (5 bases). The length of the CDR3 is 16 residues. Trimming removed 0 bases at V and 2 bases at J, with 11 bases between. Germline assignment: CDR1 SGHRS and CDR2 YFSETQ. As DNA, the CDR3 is TGCGCCAGCAGCTTGGAACCCCCGGGAAACACCGGGGAGCTGTTTTTT. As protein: CASSLEPPGNTGELFF.

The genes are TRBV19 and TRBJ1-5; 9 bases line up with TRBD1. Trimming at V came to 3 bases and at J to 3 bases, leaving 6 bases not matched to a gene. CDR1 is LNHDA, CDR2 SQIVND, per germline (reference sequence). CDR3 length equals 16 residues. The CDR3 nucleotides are TGTGCCAGTAGTATCTCCGGGACAGGGCCCAATCAGCCCCAGCATTTT. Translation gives CASSISGTGPNQPQHF. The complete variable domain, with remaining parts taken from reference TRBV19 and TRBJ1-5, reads DGGITQSPKYLFRKEGQNVTLSCEQNLNHDAMYWYRQDPGQGLRLIYYSQIVNDFQKGDIAEGYSVSREKKESFPLTVTSAQKNPTAFYLCASSISGTGPNQPQHFGDGTRLSIL.

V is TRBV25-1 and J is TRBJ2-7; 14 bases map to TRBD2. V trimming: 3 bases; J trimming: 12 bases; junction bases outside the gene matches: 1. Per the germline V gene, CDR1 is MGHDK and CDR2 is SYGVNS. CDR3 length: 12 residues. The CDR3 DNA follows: TGTGCCAGCAGTGACGGGACTAGCGGGAGGTACTTC. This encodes CASSDGTSGRYF.

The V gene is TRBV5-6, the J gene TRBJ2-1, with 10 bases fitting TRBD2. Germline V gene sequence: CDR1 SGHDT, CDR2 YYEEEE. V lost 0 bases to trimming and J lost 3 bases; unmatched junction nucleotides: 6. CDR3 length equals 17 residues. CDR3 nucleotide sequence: TGTGCCAGCAGCTTGGGGGCTAGCGGGGGTAGCTACAATGAGCAGTTCTTC. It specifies CASSLGASGGSYNEQFF.

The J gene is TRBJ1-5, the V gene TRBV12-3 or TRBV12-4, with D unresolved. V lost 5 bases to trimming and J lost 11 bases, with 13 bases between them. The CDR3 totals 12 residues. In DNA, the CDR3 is TGTGCCAGCAGTCTACCCAAGGAGGCCCAGCATTTT. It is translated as CASSLPKEAQHF.

As DNA, the CDR3 is TGTGCCAGCAGAAGAGCGGATGGGCCAGATACGCAGTATTTT. It specifies CASRRADGPDTQYF. The gene calls are TRBV9 and TRBJ2-3; a weak D match, TRBD2 (5 bases). In germline, CDR1 is SGDLS, CDR2 YYNGEE. Trimming removed 5 bases at V and 4 bases at J, with 14 bases between. The CDR3 has 14 amino acids.

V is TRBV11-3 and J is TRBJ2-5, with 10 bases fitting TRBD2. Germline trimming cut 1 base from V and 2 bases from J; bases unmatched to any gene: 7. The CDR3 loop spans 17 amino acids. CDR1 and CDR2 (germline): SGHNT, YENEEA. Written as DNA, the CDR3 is TGTGCCAGCAGCTTAGGGGCTAGCGGGAGTTGGCAAGAGACCCAGTACTTC. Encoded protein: CASSLGASGSWQETQYF.

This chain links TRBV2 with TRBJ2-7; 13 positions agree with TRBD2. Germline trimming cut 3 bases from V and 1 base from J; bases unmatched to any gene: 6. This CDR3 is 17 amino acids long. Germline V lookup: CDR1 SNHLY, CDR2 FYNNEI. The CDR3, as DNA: TGTGCCAGCAGTGAGTGGACTAGCGGGAGCACTTCCTACGAGCAGTACTTC. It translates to CASSEWTSGSTSYEQYF.

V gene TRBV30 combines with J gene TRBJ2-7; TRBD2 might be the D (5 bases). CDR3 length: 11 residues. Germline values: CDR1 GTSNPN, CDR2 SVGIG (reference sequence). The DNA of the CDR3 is TGTGCTGGCACGTCGGGGTACGAGCAGTACTTC. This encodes CAGTSGYEQYF.

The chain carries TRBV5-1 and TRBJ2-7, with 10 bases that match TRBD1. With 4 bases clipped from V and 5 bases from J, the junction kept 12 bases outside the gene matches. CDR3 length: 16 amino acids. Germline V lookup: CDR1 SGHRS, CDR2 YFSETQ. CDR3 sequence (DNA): TGCGCCAGCAGCATACAACCGGGACAGGGGTTTGACGAGCAGTACTTC. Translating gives CASSIQPGQGFDEQYF. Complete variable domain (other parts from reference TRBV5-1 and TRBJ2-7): KAGVTQTPRYLIKTRGQQVTLSCSPISGHRSVSWYQQTPGQGLQFLFEYFSETQRNKGNFPGRFSGRQFSNSRSEMNVSTLELGDSALYLCASSIQPGQGFDEQYFGPGTRLTVT.

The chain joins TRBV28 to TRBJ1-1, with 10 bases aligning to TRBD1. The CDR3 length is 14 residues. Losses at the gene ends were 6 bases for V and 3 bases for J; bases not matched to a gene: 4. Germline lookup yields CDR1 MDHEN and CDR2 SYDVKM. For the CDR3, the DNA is TGTGCCAGCAGGGGGACAGGGGACCACACTGAAGCTTTCTTT. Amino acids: CASRGTGDHTEAFF.

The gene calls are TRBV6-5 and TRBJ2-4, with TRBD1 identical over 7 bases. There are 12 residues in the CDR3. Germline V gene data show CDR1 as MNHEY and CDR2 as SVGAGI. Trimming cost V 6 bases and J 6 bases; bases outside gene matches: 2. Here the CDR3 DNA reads TGTGCCAGCAGCGGGACAGTAAACATTCAGTACTTC. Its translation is CASSGTVNIQYF.

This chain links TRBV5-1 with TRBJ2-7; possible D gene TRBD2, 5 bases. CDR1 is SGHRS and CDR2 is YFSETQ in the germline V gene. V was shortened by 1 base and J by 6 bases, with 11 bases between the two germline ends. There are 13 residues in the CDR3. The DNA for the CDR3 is TGCGCCAGCAGCTTGACTAGTCCCCTCGAGCAGTACTTC. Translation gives CASSLTSPLEQYF.

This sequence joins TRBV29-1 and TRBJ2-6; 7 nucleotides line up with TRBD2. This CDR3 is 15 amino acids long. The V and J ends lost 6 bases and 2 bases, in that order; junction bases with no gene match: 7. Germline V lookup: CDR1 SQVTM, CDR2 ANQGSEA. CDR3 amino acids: CSVILGGAGANVLTF. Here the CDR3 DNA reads TGCAGCGTCATCCTTGGGGGGGCTGGGGCCAACGTCCTGACTTTC.

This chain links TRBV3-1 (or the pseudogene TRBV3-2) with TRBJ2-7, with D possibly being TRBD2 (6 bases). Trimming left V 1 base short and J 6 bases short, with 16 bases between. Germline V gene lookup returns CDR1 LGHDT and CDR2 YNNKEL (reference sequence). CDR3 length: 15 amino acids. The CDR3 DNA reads TGTGCCAGCAGCCAAGCCACCGGGAGTGGCAGCGAGCAGTACTTC. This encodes CASSQATGSGSEQYF.

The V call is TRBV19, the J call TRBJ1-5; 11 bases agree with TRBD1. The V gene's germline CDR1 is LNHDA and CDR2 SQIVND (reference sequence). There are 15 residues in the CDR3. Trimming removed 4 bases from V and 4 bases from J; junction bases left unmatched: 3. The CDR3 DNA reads TGTGCCAGTAGTACCGGGACAGGGGGGAATCAGCCCCAGCATTTT. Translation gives CASSTGTGGNQPQHF.

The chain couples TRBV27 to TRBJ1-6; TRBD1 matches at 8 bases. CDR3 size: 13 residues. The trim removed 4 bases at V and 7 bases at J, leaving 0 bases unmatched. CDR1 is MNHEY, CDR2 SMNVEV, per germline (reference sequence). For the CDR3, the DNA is TGTGCCAGCAGTTGGACAGGGAATTCACCCCTCCACTTT. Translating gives CASSWTGNSPLHF.

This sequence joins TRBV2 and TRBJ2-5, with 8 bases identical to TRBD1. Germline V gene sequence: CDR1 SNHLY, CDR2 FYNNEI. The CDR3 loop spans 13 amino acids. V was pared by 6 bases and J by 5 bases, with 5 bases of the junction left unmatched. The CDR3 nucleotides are TGTGCCAGCAGAGCAGGGGGCGAGGAGACCCAGTACTTC. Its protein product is CASRAGGEETQYF. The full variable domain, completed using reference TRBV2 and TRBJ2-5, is EPEVTQTPSHQVTQMGQEVILRCVPISNHLYFYWYRQILGQKVEFLVSFYNNEISEKSEIFDDQFSVERPDGSNFTLKIRSTKLEDSAMYFCASRAGGEETQYFGPGTRLLVL.

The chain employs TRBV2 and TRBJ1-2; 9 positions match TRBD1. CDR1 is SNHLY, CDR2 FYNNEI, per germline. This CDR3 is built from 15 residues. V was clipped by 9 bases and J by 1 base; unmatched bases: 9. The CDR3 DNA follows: TGTGCCAGTCACAGGGGGCGCGGGGATAACTATGGCTACACCTTC. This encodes CASHRGRGDNYGYTF.

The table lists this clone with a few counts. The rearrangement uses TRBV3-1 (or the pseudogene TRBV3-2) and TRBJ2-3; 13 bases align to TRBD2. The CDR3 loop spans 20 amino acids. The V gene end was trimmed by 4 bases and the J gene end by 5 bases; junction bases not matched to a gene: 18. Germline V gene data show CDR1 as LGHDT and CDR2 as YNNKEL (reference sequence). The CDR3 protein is CASSLSGAGGLAGAGDTQYF. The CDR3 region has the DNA TGTGCCAGCAGCCTATCGGGAGCGGGAGGACTAGCGGGAGCGGGAGATACGCAGTATTTT.

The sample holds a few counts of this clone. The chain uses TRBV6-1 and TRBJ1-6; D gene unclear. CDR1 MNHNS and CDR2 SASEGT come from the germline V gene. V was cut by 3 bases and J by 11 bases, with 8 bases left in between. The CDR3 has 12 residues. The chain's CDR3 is CASSDGGPPLHF. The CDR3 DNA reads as TGTGCCAGCAGTGACGGAGGTCCACCCCTCCACTTT.

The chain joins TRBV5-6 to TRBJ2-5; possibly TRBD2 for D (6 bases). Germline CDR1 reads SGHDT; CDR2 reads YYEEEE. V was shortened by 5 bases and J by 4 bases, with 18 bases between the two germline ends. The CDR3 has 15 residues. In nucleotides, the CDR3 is TGTGCCAGCAGTAATAGCGGTGGGGGAGGAGAGACCCAGTACTTC. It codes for CASSNSGGGGETQYF.

CDR3: CASSSPRGTYEQYF. CDR3 in DNA: TGTGCCAGCAGTTCGCCACGGGGGACCTACGAGCAGTACTTC. The J gene is TRBJ2-7, the V gene TRBV6-2 or TRBV6-3; D perhaps matches TRBD2 (6 bases). The V and J ends lost 4 bases and 2 bases respectively, with 12 bases between them. The CDR3 length is 14 residues. Germline CDR1 reads MNHEY; CDR2 reads SVGEGT.

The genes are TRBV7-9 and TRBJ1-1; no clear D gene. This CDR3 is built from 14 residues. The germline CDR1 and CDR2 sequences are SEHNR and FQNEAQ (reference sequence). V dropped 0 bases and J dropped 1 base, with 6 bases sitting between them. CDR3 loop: CASSLAARNTEAFF. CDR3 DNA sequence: TGTGCCAGCAGCTTAGCGGCCCGGAACACTGAAGCTTTCTTT.

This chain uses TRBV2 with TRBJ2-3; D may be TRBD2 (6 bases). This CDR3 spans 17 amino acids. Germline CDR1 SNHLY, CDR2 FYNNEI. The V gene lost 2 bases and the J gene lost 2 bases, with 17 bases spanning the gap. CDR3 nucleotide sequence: TGTGCCAGCAGTGAAAAGTTGCGGGGCGATTACACAGATACGCAGTATTTT. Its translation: CASSEKLRGDYTDTQYF.

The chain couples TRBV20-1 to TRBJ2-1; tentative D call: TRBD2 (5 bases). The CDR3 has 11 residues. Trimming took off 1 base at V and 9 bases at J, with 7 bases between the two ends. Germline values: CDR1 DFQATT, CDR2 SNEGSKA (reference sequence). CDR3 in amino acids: CSARGEGEQFF. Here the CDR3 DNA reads TGCAGTGCTAGAGGAGAGGGTGAGCAGTTCTTC.

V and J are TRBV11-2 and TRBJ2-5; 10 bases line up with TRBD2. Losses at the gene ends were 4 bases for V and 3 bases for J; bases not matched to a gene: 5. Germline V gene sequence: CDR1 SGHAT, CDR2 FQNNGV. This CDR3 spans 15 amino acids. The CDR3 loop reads CASSSRAGGEETQYF. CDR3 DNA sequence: TGTGCCAGCAGCTCTCGAGCGGGAGGGGAAGAGACCCAGTACTTC.

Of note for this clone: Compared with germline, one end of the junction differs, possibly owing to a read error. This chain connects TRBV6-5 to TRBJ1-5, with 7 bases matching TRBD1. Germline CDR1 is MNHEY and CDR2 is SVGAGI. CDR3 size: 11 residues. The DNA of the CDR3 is TGTGCCAGCAGTACGGGACAGCTCCAGCATTTT. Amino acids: CASSTGQLQHF.

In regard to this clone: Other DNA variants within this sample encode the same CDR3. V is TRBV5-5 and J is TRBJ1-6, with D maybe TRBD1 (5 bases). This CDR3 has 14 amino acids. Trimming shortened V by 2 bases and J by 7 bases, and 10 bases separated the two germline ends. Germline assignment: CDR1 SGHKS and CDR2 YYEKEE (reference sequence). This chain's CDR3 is CASSLGAENSPLHF. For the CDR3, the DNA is TGTGCCAGCAGCTTAGGGGCAGAAAATTCACCCCTCCACTTT.